This T cell receptor beta chain was recovered during a study of blood T cells in healthy people across ages (dated by TCRdb to 2014 to 2015). Turning to the overall study: In model experiments, template switching captured about one uniquely barcoded TCR beta cDNA molecule for every two T cells. The donors were split into four age groups: young (average about 16 years), middle-aged (39), aged (roughly 65) and long-lived (roughly 77). To avoid experimental bias, donors of different ages were randomly spread across the sequencing lanes. Using deep sequencing normalized with unique cDNA molecular identifiers, the study measured how TCR beta repertoire diversity changes with age. The study analyzed two additional independent replicas of 1 million unique cDNA reads from the same blood draw for two donors, one aged 18 to 29 and one aged 80 or older.

On this clonotype: Its antigen is currently not known. No much larger clonotype is one base removed from it; base qualities were not supplied.

Points the paper makes about the study in general: Total diversity estimates from one million sequenced T cells were considered lower bounds and underestimates. Compared with the aged group, the long-lived group had more naive CD4+ T cells, fewer expanded clones and increased TCR diversity, a pattern suggesting age selection. Observed TCR beta diversity per million T cells fell roughly linearly with age, and a significant reduction was already apparent by age roughly 40. Observed TCR beta diversity correlated strongly with the percentage of naive T cells measured by flow cytometry. Donor CMV infection status was unknown, potentially confounding age-related changes in expanded clonotypes. Because profiling used bulk unsorted PBMCs, naive and antigen-experienced compartments could not be compared conclusively.

The library was produced with 5' RACE. TCRdb names Illumina HiSeq 2500 as the instrument used. A second PCR of 7 to 11 cycles was run with a J-beta primer mix and a sample-barcoded 5' primer. Each TCR beta cDNA molecule received a unique molecular identifier from a template-switch 5' adaptor carrying 12 random nucleotides. Each sample yielded at least 3 million CDR3-containing paired-end reads. All of the RNA was converted into first-strand cDNA using the Mint cDNA synthesis kit, with a TRBC-specific oligonucleotide serving as the primer. All cDNA was treated with uracil-DNA glycosylase and then went through a first 18-cycle PCR with the universal primers M1SS and BC2_uni_R. Concerning the study's data processing: For normalization, 1 million high-quality reads, each with a distinct molecular identifier, were randomly selected from each sample. Reads with shared molecular identifiers were discarded instead of being binned into consensus sequences. CDR3 identification, clonotype clustering and error correction used MiTCR with a Q25 quality threshold and the strictest error-elimination algorithm. A nonparametric unseen species model using Euler transformation provided a lower-bound estimate of total TCR beta diversity. TCRdb passed the public sequencing reads through fastp at Q25 and MiXCR, retaining productive beta sequences. Rows are unified per CDR3 protein, each entry keeping the most common DNA and genes. TCRdb's processing, not the authors' own work, is the source of the V and J calls. The sample data list 550,000 to 800,000 distinct CDR3 sequences, and approximately 30% of these were observed just once. Clones ranked in the top ten supply roughly 14% of the sample.

The germline V gene (reference sequence) sets CDR1 to SEHNR and CDR2 to FQNEAQ. For this chain, trimming is 1 base at the V end and 4 bases at the J end, and the number of junction bases without a gene match is 16. Including cysteine and phenylalanine, the CDR3 has 18 amino acids. Left in the record is the CDR3 DNA by itself, 54 bases read in frame from the first base. Donors were a few dozen systemically healthy Caucasian individuals from Russia aged 6 to 90 years. Each donor gave around 9.8 milliliters of peripheral blood, collected into EDTA-treated Vacutainer tubes. PBMCs were isolated by Ficoll-Paque density-gradient centrifugation, with at least 6.5 million obtained per sample. Total RNA, at least 5 micrograms per sample, was extracted from PBMCs with Trizol reagent. For every donor, flow cytometry on a PBMC aliquot measured the percentage of naive CD45RAhigh/CD27high T cells.

The specimen was blood. This chain joins TRBV7-9 to TRBJ2-7; TRBD1 aligns with 7 central bases. This clonotype was obtained from a woman aged 80 or over in good health. Donor details come from another sample of the same person, matched by shared clones. The CDR3 has the sequence CASSLEKGRGNGQYEQYF. The sequenced DNA: TGTGCCAGCAGCTTAGAAAAGGGCAGGGGGAATGGACAGTACGAGCAGTACTTC.